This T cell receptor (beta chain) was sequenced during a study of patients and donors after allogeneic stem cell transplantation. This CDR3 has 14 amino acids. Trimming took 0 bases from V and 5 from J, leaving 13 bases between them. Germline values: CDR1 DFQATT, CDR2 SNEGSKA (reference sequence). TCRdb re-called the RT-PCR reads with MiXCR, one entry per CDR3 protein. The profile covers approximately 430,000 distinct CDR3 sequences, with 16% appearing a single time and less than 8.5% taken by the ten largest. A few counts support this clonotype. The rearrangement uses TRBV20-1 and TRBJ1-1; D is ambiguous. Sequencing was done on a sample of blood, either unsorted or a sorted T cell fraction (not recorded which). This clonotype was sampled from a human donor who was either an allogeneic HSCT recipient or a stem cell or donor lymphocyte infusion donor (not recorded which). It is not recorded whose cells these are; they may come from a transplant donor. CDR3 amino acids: CSARDPLGRTEAFF. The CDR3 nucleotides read TGCAGTGCTAGAGATCCTCTCGGGCGGACTGAAGCTTTCTTT.